This T cell receptor (beta chain) was identified in a study of blood T cells in healthy people across ages. Germline lookup yields CDR1 DFQATT and CDR2 SNEGSKA (reference sequence). The CDR3 is 14 residues long. Deletions cut 0 bases from V and 7 bases from J, with 10 bases between. The study, taken as a whole, reports: The study lacked donor CMV status, which possibly confounded expanded clonotype changes. Both naive CD4+ cell counts and diversity were greater in long-lived donors than in aged donors.

It was with a sample-barcoded 5' primer and a J-beta primer mix that a second PCR of roughly 6 to 12 cycles was run. Template switching added a 12-random-nucleotide identifier to every cDNA molecule. Every individual sample yielded 2.5 million or more paired-end reads (each containing CDR3). TCRdb ran MiXCR on the 5' RACE reads and lists one entry per CDR3 protein. This table holds 800,000 to 950,000 distinct CDR3 sequences, around 49% found once. On this clonotype itself: Its target is not known.

This chain joins TRBV20-1 and TRBJ1-6, with D uncertain. Sequencing used blood. The sequence derives from a man aged 25 to 40 in good health. The CDR3 here is CSARDEFGNSPLHF. CDR3 bases: TGCAGTGCTAGAGATGAGTTTGGGAATTCACCCCTCCACTTT.